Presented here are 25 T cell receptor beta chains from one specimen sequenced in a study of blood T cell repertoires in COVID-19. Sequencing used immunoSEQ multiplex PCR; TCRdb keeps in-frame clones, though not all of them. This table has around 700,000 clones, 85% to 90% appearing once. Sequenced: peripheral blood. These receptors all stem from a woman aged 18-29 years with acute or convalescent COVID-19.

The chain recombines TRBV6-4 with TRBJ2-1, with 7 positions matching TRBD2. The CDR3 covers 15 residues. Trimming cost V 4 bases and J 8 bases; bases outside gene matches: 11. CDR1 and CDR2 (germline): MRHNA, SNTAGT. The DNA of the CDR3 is TGTGCCAGCAGTGGGAGCGGGGAGGCAATCCATGAGCAGTTCTTC. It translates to CASSGSGEAIHEQFF.

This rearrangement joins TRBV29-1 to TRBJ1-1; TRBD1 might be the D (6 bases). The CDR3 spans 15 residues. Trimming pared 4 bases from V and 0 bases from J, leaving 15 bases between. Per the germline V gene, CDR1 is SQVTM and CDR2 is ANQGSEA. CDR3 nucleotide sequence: TGCAGCGTTGCCCATCAGGGGACCTTGAACACTGAAGCTTTCTTT. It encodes CSVAHQGTLNTEAFF.

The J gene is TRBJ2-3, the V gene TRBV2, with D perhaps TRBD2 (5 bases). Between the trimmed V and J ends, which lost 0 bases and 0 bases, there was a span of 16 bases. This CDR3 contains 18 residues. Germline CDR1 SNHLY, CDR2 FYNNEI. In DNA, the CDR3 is TGTGCCAGCAGTGAAGCGCTTCGACGGGGAACTAGCACAGATACGCAGTATTTT. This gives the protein CASSEALRRGTSTDTQYF.

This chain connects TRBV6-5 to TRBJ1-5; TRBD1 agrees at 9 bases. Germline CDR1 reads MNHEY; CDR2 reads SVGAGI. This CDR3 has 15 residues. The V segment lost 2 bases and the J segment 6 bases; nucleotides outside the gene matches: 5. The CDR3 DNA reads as TGTGCCAGCAGTTACGACAGGGGGATGGGTCAGCCCCAGCATTTT. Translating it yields CASSYDRGMGQPQHF.

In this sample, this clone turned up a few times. Written as DNA, the CDR3 is TGCAGTGCTAGTCGACAGGGGCGTTATCAGCCCCAGCATTTT. Translating it yields CSASRQGRYQPQHF. The J gene is TRBJ1-5, the V gene TRBV20-1, with TRBD1 matching 8 bases. The CDR3 is 14 amino acids. The trim removed 3 bases at V and 5 bases at J, leaving 6 bases unmatched. Per germline, CDR1 DFQATT and CDR2 SNEGSKA (reference sequence).

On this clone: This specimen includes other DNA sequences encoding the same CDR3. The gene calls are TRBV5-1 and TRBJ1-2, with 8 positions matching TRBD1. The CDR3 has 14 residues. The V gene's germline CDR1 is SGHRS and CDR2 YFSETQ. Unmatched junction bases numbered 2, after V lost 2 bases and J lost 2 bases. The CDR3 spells CASSFGQGNYGYTF. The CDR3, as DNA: TGCGCCAGCAGCTTTGGACAGGGCAACTATGGCTACACCTTC.

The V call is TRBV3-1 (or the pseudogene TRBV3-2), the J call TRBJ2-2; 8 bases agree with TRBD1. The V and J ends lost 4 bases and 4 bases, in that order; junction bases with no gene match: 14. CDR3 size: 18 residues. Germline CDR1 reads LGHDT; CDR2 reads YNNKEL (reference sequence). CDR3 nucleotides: TGTGCCAGCAGCCCCCGCCTTCTTACAGGGGGAGGCACCGGGGAGCTGTTTTTT. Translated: CASSPRLLTGGGTGELFF.

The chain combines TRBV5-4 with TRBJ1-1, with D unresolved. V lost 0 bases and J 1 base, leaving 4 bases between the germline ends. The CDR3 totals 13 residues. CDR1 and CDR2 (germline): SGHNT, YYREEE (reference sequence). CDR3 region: CASSLVRNTEAFF. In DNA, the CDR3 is TGTGCCAGCAGCTTGGTCAGGAACACTGAAGCTTTCTTT.

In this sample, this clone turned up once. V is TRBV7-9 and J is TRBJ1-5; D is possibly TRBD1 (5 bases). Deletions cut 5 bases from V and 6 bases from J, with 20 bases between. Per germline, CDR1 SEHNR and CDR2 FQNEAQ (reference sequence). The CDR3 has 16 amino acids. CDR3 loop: CASSQKTAGGGQPQHF. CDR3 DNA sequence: TGTGCCAGCAGCCAGAAGACAGCGGGGGGAGGTCAGCCCCAGCATTTT.

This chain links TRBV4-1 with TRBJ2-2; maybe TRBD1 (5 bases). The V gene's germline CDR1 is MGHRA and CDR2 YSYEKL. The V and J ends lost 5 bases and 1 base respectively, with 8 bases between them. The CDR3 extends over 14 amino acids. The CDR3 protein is CASSWGENTGELFF. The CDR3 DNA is TGCGCCAGCAGCTGGGGCGAGAACACCGGGGAGCTGTTTTTT.

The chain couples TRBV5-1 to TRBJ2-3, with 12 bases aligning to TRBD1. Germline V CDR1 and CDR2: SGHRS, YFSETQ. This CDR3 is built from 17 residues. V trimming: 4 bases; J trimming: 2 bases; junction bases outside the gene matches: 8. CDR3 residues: CASSKGTGGRNTDTQYF. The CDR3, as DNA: TGCGCCAGCAGCAAAGGGACAGGGGGCAGGAACACAGATACGCAGTATTTT.

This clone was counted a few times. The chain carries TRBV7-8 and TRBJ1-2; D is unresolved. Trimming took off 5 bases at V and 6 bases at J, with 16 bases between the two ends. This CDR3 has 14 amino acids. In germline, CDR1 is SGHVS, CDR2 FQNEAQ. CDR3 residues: CASSLSSTGNGYTF. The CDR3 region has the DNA TGTGCCAGCAGCCTCTCCTCTACGGGAAATGGCTACACCTTC.

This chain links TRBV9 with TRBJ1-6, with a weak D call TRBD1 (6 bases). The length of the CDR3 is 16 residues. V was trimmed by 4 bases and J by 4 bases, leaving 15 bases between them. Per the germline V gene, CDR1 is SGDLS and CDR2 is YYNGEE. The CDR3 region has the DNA TGTGCCAGCAGCCCATTTTCGGGACAATATAATTCACCCCTCCACTTT. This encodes CASSPFSGQYNSPLHF.

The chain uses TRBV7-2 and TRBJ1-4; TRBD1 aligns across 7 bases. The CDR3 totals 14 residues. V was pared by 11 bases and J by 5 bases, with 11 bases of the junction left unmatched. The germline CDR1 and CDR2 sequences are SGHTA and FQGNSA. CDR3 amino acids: CAVEQGTLNEKLFF. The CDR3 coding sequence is TGTGCCGTCGAACAGGGGACCCTAAATGAAAAACTGTTTTTT.

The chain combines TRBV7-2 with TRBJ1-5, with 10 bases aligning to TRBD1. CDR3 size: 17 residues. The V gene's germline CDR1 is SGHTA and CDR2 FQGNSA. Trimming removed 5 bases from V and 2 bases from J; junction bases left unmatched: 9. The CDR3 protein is CASSLGTGVRGNQPQHF. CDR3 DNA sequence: TGTGCCAGCAGCCTAGGGACAGGGGTTCGCGGCAATCAGCCCCAGCATTTT.

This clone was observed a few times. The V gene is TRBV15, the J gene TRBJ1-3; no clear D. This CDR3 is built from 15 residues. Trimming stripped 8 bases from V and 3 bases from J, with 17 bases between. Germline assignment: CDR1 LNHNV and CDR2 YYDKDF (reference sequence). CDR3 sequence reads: CATRTFVERGNTIYF. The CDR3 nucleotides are TGTGCCACCCGTACTTTCGTTGAGCGTGGAAACACCATATATTTT.

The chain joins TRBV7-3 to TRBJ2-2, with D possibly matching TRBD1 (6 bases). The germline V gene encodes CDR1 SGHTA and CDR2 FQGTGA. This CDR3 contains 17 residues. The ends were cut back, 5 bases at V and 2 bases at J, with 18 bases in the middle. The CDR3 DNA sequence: TGTGCCAGCAGCCGACGACAGGACAGCCTTAACACCGGGGAGCTGTTTTTT. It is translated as CASSRRQDSLNTGELFF.

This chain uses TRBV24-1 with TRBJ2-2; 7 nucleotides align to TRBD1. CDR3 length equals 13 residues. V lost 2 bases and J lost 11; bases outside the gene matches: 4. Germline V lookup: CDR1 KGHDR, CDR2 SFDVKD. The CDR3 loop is CATSDSGQAELFF. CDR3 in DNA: TGTGCCACCAGTGATTCCGGACAGGCCGAGCTGTTTTTT.

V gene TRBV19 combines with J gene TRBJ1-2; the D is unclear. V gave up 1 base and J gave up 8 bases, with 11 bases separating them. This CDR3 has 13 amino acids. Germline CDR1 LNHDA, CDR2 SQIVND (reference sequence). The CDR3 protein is CASSIGPLGGYTF. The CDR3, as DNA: TGTGCCAGTAGTATAGGGCCCCTCGGGGGCTACACCTTC.

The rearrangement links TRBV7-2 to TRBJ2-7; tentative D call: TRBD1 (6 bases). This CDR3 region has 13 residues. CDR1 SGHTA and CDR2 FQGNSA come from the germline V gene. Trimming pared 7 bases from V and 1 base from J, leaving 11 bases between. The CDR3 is CASTTGISYEQYF. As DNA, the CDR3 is TGTGCCAGCACCACAGGGATATCCTACGAGCAGTACTTC.

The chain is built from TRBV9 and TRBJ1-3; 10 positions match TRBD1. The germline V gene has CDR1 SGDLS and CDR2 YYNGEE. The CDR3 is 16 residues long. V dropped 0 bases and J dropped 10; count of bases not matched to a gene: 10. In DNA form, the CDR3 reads TGTGCCAGCAGCGTAGGGCCGGGACAGGGGAGTCCTACCATATATTTT. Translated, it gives CASSVGPGQGSPTIYF.

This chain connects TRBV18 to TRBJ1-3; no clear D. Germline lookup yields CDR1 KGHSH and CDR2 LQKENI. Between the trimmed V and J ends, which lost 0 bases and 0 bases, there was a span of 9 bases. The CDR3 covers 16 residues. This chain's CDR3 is CASSPPTRYSGNTIYF. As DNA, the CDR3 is TGTGCCAGCTCACCACCGACACGGTACTCTGGAAACACCATATATTTT.

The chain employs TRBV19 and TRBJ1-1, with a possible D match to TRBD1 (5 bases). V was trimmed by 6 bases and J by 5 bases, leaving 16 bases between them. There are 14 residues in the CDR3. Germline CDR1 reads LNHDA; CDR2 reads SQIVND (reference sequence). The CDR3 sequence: CASSPDRRRTEAFF. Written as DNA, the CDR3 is TGTGCCAGTAGCCCCGACAGACGGAGAACTGAAGCTTTCTTT.

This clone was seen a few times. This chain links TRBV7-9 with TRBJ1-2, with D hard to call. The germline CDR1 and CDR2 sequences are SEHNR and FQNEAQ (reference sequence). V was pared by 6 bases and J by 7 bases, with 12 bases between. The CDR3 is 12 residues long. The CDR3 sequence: CASSPEATGYTF. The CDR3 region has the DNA TGTGCCAGCAGTCCCGAGGCCACTGGCTACACCTTC.

CDR3: CASSWDRGYGYTF. CDR3 coding DNA: TGTGCCAGCAGCTGGGACAGGGGCTATGGCTACACCTTC. This chain links TRBV7-3 with TRBJ1-2; 10 bases map to TRBD1. The CDR3 totals 13 residues. V gave up 4 bases and J gave up 4 bases; unmatched junction bases: 0. Germline CDR1 and CDR2: SGHTA and FQGTGA. Combining the CDR3 with reference TRBV7-3 and TRBJ1-2 gives the whole variable domain GAGVSQTPSNKVTEKGKYVELRCDPISGHTALYWYRQSLGQGPEFLIYFQGTGAADDSGLPNDRFFAVRPEGSVSTLKIQRTERGDSAVYLCASSWDRGYGYTFGSGTRLTVV.